This T cell receptor (beta chain) is drawn from a study of cytomegalovirus exposure and HLA in healthy donors. The wider study: A prior study identified over 100 million unique TCR beta sequences from 190 million or so T cells. Study outcomes and limitations: TCR beta V segments were, for the most part, productive about 87% or about 30% of the time in an earlier analysis.

Vbeta (60) and Jbeta (13) primers were used in the PCR. Sequenced by immunoSEQ multiplex PCR; TCRdb stores in-frame clones only, minus some. The table shows approximately 100,000 clones, with around three quarters occurring only once. The count of this clone is one. Its antigen is as yet unknown. What was sequenced was PBMCs. The receptor comes from a boy between 5 and 17 years old in good health and CMV-seronegative.

CDR3 in amino acids: CASSQRRDRASAGANVLTF. The CDR3 coding sequence is TGTGCCAGCAGCCAGAGAAGGGACAGGGCGTCGGCTGGGGCCAACGTCCTGACTTTC. J is TRBJ2-6 and V is TRBV14; 9 bases are a match to TRBD1. The length of the CDR3 is 19 residues. The J segment lost 2 bases and the V segment lost 3 bases, leaving 11 bases of the junction unmatched. Per germline, CDR1 SGHDN and CDR2 FVKESK.